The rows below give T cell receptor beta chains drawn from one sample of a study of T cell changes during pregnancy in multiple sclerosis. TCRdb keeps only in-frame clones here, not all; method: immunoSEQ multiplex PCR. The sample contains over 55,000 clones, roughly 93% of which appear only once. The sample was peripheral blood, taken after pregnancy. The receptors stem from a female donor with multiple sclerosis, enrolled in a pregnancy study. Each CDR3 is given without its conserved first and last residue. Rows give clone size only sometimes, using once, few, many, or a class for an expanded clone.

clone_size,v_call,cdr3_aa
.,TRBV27,ASSFRPGYQNEQF
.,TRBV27,ASKTQGNSYNSPLH
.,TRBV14,ASSHPNGQTNTEAF
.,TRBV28,ASSLFSLRNEKLF
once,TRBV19,ASSIGQGAYEQY
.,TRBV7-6,ASSLSSGHPDTQY
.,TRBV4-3,ASSQVRCRGYT
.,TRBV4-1,ASSQTSGRGDEQF
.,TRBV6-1,AIVKGTGNYGYT
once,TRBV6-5,ASSSRTGYGYT
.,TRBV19,ASSPQGGLSSGANVLT
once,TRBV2,ASSVRDRGSYEQY
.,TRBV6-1,ASSERLAGPQETQY
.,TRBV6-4,ASSDGLEAF
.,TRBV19,ASKRQAQNTEAF
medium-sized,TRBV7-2,ASSSHVAATSYNEQF
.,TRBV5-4,ASKNRNTEAF
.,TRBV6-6,ASSRTGLAPTGELF
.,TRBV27,ASRPGLVFDEQY
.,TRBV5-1,ASSLREGNTEAF
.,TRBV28,ASSDRAKQPQH
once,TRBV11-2,ASSSNRVRFKDTEAF
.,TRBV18,ASSQDRVNYGYT
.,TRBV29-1,SARTGATEAF
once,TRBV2,ASSGRSGNTIY
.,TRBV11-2,ASSRGTGTNEKLF
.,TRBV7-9,ASRPKFIRREGRADTQY
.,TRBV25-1,ASSLRLNTGELF
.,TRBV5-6,ASSLLPGAAGYGYT
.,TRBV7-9,ASSWASGSRETQY
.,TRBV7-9,ASSSGGGNGYT
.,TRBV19,ASSVTGTSGRAAHTDTQY
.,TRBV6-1,ASIRKTLNTEAF
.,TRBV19,ASSTMGAGLNNNEQF
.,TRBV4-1,ASSQRTSGNTGELF
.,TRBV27,ASSSRSYEQY
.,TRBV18,ASSQAGLGAF
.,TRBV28,ASSPRPTGLAGVYNEQF
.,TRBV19,ASSMRGIMNTEAF
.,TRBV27,ASTAWLAGGHNEQF
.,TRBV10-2,ASDPTVSNTGELF
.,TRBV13,ASSPSWGSRTDTQY
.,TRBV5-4,ASSLGGASSYNEQF
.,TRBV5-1,ASSLDWGWREKLF
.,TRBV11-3,ASSTWTSPPY
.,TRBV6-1,ASSEIAGGTYEQY
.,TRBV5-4,ASSLGARPVAGANVLT
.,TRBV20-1,SAVATGWGT
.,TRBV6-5,ASSWGTGINNEQF